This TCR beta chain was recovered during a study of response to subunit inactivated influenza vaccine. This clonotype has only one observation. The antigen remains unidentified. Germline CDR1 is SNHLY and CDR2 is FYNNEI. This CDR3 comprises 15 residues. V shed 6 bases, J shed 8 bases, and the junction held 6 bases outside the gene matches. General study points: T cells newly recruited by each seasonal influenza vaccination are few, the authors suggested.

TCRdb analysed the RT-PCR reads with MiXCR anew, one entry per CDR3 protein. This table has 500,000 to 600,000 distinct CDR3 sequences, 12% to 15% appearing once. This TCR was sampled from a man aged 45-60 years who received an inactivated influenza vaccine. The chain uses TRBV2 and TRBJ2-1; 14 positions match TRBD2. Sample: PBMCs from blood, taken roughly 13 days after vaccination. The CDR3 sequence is CASRPTSGGADEQFF. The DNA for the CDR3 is TGTGCCAGCAGGCCGACTAGCGGGGGGGCAGATGAGCAGTTCTTC.